The 3 T cell receptor beta chains in this list originate from one sample, sequenced in a study of blood T cell repertoires in COVID-19. The table came from immunoSEQ multiplex PCR; TCRdb's copy has only in-frame clones and leaves some out. The sample holds approximately 280,000 clones, approximately 90% seen once. The sample was peripheral blood. These receptors were taken from a woman aged 30 to 39 with COVID-19, enrolled during active disease.

The chain combines TRBV13 with TRBJ1-5, with unresolved D. The V gene lost 5 bases and the J gene lost 1 base, with 9 bases spanning the gap. Germline CDR1 PRHDT, CDR2 FYEKMQ (reference sequence). The CDR3 contains 14 residues. CDR3 in DNA: TGTGCCAGCAGCCTCACGGGGAGCAATCAGCCCCAGCATTTT. Its translation is CASSLTGSNQPQHF.

V and J are TRBV7-9 and TRBJ1-2; a weak D match, TRBD1 (5 bases). In germline, CDR1 is SEHNR, CDR2 FQNEAQ (reference sequence). Trimming cost V 4 bases and J 7 bases, with 19 bases left between them. CDR3 length: 15 residues. The CDR3 bases are TGTGCCAGCAGCTCCCCCACCGGGCCGGGGGGTGGCTACACCTTC. Amino acids: CASSSPTGPGGGYTF.

This chain's CDR3 is CASSPPYGLNTEAFF. The CDR3 DNA follows: TGTGCCAGCTCACCACCGTATGGGCTGAACACTGAAGCTTTCTTT. The chain joins TRBV18 to TRBJ1-1; D uncertain. CDR3 length: 15 residues. V lost 0 bases and J 0 bases, leaving 8 bases between the germline ends. Germline CDR1 and CDR2: KGHSH and LQKENI.